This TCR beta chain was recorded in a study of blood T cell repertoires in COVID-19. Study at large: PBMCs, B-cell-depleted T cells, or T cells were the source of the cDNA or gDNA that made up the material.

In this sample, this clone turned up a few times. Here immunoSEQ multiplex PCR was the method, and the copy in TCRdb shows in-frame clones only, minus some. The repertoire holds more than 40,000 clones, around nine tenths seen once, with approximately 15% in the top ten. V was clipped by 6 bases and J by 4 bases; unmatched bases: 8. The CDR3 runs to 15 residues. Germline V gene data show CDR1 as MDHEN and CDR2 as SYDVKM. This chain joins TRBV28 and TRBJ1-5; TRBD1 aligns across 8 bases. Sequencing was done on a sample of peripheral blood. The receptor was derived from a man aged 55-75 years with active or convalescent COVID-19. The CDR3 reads CASSDRGRGNQPQHF. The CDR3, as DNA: TGTGCCAGCAGCGACAGGGGTCGGGGTAATCAGCCCCAGCATTTT.